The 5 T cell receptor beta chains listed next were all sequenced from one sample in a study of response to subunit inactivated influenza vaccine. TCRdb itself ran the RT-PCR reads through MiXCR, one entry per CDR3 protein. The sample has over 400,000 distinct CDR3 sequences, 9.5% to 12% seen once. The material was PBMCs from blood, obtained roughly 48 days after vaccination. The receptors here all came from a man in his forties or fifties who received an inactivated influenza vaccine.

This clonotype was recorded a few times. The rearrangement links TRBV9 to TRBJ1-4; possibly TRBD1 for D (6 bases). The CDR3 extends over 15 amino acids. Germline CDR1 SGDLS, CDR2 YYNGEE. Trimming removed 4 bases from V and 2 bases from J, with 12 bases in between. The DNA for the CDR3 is TGTGCCAGCAGCTCCAGGGGCATGACTAATGAAAAACTGTTTTTT. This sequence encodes CASSSRGMTNEKLFF.

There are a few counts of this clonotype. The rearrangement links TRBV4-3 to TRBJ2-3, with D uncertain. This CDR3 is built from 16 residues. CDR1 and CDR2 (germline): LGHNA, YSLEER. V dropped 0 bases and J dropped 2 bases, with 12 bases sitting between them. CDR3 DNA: TGCGCCAGCAGCCAAGATGAACAGAGCTTCACAGATACGCAGTATTTT. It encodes CASSQDEQSFTDTQYF.

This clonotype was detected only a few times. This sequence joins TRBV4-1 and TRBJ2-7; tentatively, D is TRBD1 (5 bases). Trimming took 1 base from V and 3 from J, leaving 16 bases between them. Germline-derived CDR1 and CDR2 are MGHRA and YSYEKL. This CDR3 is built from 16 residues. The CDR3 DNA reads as TGCGCCAGCAGCCAAGGTCAGGGCAGGTTTTACTACGAGCAGTACTTC. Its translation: CASSQGQGRFYYEQYF.

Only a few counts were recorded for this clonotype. CDR3 DNA sequence: TGCGCCAGCAGCTCGCACGAATTCGGGGAGCTGTTTTTT. Translation gives CASSSHEFGELFF. This chain uses TRBV5-1 with TRBJ2-2; no clear D. The germline CDR1 and CDR2 sequences are SGHRS and YFSETQ. The V and J ends lost 3 bases and 7 bases respectively, with 10 bases between them. This CDR3 has 13 residues.

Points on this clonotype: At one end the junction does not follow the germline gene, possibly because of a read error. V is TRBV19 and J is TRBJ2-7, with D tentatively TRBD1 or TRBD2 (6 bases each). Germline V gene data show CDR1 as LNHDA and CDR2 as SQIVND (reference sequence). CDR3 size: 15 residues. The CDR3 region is CTSTLNGRGGYEQYF. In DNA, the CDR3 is TGTACCAGTACCCTAAACGGGAGAGGGGGCTACGAGCAGTACTTC. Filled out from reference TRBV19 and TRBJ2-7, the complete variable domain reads DGGITQSPKYLFRKEGQNVTLSCEQNLNHDAMYWYRQDPGQGLRLIYYSQIVNDFQKGDIAEGYSVSREKKESFPLTVTSAQKNPTAFYLCTSTLNGRGGYEQYFGPGTRLTVT.